There are many counts of the clone carrying this TCR beta chain. Amplified regions were TCR beta CDR3 sequences from RNA transcripts. With the HTBI primer set, the TCR CDR3 went through a first round of RT-PCR. Each CDR3 protein is one row after TCRdb ran MiXCR on the multiplex PCR reads. This sample has 200,000 to 250,000 distinct CDR3 sequences, with roughly 22% found just once. V was pared by 4 bases and J by 2 bases, with 7 bases of the junction left unmatched. Germline CDR1 and CDR2: KGHDR and SFDVKD. The CDR3 extends over 16 amino acids. This sample is drawn from a study of T cells in Graves' hyperthyroidism and ophthalmopathy. Study-level information: The authors collected peripheral blood at initial diagnosis, before any treatment.

Specimen: blood. The V gene is TRBV24-1, the J gene TRBJ2-7; 10 nucleotides align to TRBD1. This clonotype was obtained from a middle-aged woman with Graves' ophthalmopathy. DNA for the CDR3: TGTGCCACCAGTGACACCCGGGACAGGGGCCCCTACGAGCAGTACTTC. Translated, it gives CATSDTRDRGPYEQYF.